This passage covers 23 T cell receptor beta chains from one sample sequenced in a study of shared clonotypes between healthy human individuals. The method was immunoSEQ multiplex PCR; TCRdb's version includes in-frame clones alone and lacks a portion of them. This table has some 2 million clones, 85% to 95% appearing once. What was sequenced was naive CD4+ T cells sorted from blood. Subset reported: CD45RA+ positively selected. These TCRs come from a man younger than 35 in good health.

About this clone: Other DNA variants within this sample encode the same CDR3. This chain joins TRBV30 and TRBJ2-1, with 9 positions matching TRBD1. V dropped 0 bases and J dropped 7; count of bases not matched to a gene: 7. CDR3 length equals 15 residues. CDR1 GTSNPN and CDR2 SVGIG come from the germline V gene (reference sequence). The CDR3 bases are TGTGCCTGGAGTGTACGGGACAGGGTGGGAAATGAGCAGTTCTTC. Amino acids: CAWSVRDRVGNEQFF.

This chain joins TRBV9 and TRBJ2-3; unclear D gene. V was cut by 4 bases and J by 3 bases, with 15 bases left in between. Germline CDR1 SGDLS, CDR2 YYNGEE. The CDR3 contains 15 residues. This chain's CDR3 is CASSIRQVGTDTQYF. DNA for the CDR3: TGTGCCAGCAGCATCCGCCAGGTCGGGACAGATACGCAGTATTTT.

CDR3 in amino acids: CASSLGTAPYEQYF. As DNA, the CDR3 is TGTGCCAGCAGCTTAGGGACAGCCCCCTACGAGCAGTACTTC. V gene TRBV11-2 combines with J gene TRBJ2-7, with a tentative D call TRBD1 (6 bases). Germline V gene lookup returns CDR1 SGHAT and CDR2 FQNNGV. Between the trimmed V and J ends, which lost 1 base and 2 bases, there was a span of 9 bases. This CDR3 contains 14 residues.

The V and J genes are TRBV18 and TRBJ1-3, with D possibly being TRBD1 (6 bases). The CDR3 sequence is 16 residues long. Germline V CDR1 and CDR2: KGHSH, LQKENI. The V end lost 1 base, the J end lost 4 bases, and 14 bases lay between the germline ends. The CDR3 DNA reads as TGTGCCAGCTCACCACAGGGGGTCTTGACGGGAAACACCATATATTTT. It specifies CASSPQGVLTGNTIYF.

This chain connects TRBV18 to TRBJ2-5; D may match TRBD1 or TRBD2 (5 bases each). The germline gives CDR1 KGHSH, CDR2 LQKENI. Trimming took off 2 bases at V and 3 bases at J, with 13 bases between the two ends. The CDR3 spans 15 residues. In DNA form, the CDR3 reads TGTGCCAGCTCACCAGTAAGGGGACGGGAAGAGACCCAGTACTTC. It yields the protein CASSPVRGREETQYF. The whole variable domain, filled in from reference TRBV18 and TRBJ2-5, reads NAGVMQNPRHLVRRRGQEARLRCSPMKGHSHVYWYRQLPEEGLKFMVYLQKENIIDESGMPKERFSAEFPKEGPSILRIQQVVRGDSAAYFCASSPVRGREETQYFGPGTRLLVL.

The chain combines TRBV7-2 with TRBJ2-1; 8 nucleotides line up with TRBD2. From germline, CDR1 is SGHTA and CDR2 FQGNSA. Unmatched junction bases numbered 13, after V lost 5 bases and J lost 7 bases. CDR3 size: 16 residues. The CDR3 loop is CASSPASGSPGNEQFF. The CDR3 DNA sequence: TGTGCCAGCAGCCCGGCGAGCGGGAGCCCCGGGAATGAGCAGTTCTTC. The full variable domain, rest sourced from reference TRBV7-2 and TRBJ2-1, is GAGVSQSPSNKVTEKGKDVELRCDPISGHTALYWYRQSLGQGLEFLIYFQGNSAPDKSGLPSDRFSAERTGGSVSTLTIQRTQQEDSAVYLCASSPASGSPGNEQFFGPGTRLTVL.

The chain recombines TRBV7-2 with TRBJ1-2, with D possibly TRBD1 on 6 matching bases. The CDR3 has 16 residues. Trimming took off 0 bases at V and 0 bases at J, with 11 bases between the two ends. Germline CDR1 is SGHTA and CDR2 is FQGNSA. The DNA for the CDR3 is TGTGCCAGCAGCTTAGCGGGTTGGACAGCTAACTATGGCTACACCTTC. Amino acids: CASSLAGWTANYGYTF.

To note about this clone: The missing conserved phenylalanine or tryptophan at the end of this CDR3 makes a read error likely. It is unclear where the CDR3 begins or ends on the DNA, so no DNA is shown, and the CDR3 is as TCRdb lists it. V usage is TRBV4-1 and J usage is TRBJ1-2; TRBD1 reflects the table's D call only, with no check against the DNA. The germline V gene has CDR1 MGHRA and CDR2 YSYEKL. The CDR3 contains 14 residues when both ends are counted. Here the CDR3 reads CASSQDVVELGQGD.

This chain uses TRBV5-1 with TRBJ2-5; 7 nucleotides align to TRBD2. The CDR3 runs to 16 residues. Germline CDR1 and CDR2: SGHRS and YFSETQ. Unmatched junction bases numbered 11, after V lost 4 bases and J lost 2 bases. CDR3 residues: CASSPGLGGGQETQYF. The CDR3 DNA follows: TGCGCCAGCAGCCCCGGCCTGGGGGGAGGGCAAGAGACCCAGTACTTC.

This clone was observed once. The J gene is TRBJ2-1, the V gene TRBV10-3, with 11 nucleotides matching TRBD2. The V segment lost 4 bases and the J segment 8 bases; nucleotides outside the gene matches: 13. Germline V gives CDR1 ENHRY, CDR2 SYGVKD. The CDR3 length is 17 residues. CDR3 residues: CAISGTSGSSVRDEQFF. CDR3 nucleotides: TGTGCCATCAGTGGGACTAGCGGGTCCTCGGTTAGAGATGAGCAGTTCTTC.

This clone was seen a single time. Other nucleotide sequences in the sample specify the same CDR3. CDR3 in amino acids: CASSLGPGVYGYTF. CDR3 nucleotides: TGTGCCAGCAGCTTAGGGCCAGGGGTCTATGGCTACACCTTC. This chain uses TRBV7-2 with TRBJ1-2; a possible D gene is TRBD1 (6 bases). V lost 1 base, J lost 4 bases, and 10 bases lay in between. The germline gives CDR1 SGHTA, CDR2 FQGNSA. The length of the CDR3 is 14 residues.

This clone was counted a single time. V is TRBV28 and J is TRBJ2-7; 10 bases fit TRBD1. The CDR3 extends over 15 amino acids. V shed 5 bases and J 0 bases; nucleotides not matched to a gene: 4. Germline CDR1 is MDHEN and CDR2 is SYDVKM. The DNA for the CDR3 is TGTGCCAGCAGTGGGGACAGGGGTATCTCCTACGAGCAGTACTTC. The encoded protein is CASSGDRGISYEQYF.

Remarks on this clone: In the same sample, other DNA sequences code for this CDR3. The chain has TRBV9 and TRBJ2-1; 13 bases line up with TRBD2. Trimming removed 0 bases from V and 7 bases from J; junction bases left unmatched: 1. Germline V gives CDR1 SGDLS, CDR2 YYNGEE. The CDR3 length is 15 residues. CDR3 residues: CASSVEGLAGNEQFF. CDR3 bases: TGTGCCAGCAGCGTAGAGGGACTAGCGGGGAATGAGCAGTTCTTC. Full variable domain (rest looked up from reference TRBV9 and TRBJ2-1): DSGVTQTPKHLITATGQRVTLRCSPRSGDLSVYWYQQSLDQGLQFLIQYYNGEERAKGNILERFSAQQFPDLHSELNLSSLELGDSALYFCASSVEGLAGNEQFFGPGTRLTVL.

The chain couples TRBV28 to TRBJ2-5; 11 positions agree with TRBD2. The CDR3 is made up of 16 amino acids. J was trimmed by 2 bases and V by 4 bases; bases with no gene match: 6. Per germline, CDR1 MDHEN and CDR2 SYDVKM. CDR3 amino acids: CASSSIGLAGQETQYF. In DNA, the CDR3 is TGTGCCAGCAGTTCGATCGGACTAGCGGGTCAAGAGACCCAGTACTTC. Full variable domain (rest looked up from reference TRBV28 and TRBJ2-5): DVKVTQSSRYLVKRTGEKVFLECVQDMDHENMFWYRQDPGLGLRLIYFSYDVKMKEKGDIPEGYSVSREKKERFSLILESASTNQTSMYLCASSSIGLAGQETQYFGPGTRLLVL.

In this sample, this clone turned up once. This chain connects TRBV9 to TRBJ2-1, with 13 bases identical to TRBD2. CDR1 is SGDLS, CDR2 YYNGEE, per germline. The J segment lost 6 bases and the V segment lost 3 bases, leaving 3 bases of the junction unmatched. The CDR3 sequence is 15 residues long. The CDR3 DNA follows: TGTGCCAGCAGCGAGGGACTAGCGGGGATCAATGAGCAGTTCTTC. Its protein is CASSEGLAGINEQFF.

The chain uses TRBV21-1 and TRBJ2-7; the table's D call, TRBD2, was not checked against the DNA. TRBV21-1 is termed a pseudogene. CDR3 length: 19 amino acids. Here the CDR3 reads CASSPGGQGRLAGIYEQYF. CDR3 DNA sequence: TGTGCCAGCAGCCCGGGGGGACAGGGTAGACTAGCGGGTATCTACGAGCAGTACTTC.

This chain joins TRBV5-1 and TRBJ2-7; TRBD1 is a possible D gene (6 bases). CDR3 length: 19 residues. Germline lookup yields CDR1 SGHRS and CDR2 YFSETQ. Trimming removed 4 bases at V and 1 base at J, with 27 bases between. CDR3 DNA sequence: TGCGCCAGCAGCCACCACCTCAAATACCGGGACACTAAGTCCTACGAGCAGTACTTC. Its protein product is CASSHHLKYRDTKSYEQYF.

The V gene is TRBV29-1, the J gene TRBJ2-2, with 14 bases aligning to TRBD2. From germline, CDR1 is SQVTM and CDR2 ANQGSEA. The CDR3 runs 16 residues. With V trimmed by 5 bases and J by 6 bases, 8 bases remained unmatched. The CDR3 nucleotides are TGCAGCGTTACCGGGACTAGCGGGAGAATGCCCGGGGAGCTGTTTTTT. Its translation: CSVTGTSGRMPGELFF.

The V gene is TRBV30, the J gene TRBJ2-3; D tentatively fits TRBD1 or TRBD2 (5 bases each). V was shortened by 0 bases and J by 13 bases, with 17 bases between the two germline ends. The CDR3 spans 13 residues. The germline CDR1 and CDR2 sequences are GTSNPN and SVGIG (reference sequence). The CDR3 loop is CAWSVLPGTVKYF. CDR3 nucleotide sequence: TGTGCCTGGAGTGTACTGCCAGGGACGGTCAAGTATTTT.

CDR3 nucleotides: TGCGCCAGCAGCCAGGGAGACAGGACCTACAATGAGCAGTTCTTC. Translated, it gives CASSQGDRTYNEQFF. V is TRBV4-1 and J is TRBJ2-1, with D possibly TRBD1 on 6 matching bases. Trimming removed 3 bases at V and 2 bases at J, with 11 bases between. Per the germline V gene, CDR1 is MGHRA and CDR2 is YSYEKL. This CDR3 is 15 amino acids long.

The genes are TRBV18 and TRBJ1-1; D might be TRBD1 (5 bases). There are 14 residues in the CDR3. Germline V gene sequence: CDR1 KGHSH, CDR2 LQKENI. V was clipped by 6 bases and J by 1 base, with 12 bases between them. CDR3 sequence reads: CASSSGSSNTEAFF. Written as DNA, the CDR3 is TGTGCCAGCTCGTCAGGGTCTTCGAACACTGAAGCTTTCTTT.

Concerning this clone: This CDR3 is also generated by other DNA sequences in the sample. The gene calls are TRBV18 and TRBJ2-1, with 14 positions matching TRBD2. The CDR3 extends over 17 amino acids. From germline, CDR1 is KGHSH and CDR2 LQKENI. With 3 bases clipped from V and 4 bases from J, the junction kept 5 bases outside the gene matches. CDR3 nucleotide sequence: TGTGCCAGCTCACCCCGACTAGCGGGAGGGCCGTACAATGAGCAGTTCTTC. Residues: CASSPRLAGGPYNEQFF. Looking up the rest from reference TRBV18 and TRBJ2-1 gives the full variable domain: NAGVMQNPRHLVRRRGQEARLRCSPMKGHSHVYWYRQLPEEGLKFMVYLQKENIIDESGMPKERFSAEFPKEGPSILRIQQVVRGDSAAYFCASSPRLAGGPYNEQFFGPGTRLTVL.

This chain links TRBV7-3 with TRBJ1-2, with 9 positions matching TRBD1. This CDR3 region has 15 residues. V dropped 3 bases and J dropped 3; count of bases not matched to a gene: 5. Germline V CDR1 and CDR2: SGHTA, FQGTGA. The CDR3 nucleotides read TGTGCCAGCAGCTTGGGGGACAGGGCTTACTATGGCTACACCTTC. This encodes CASSLGDRAYYGYTF.